Listed below are T cell receptor beta chains from one sample, sequenced in a study of human T cells and chemical hapten exposure. TCRdb re-called the RACE reads with MiXCR, one entry per CDR3 protein. The sample lists 380,000 or so distinct CDR3 sequences; approximately 4.4% were seen once. The sample here was whole blood, taken in connection with sensitization to the hapten diphenylcyclopropenone (DPC). These receptors were obtained from a woman aged 50 to 65 with alopecia areata. Some clones in this sample may be carry-over from other donors' samples. Both conserved end residues are part of each CDR3. D genes are given only for firm matches. Clone size is not always given. Where it is, it says once, few, many or a class for expanded clones.

d_call	v_call	j_call	clone_size	cdr3_nt	cdr3_aa
NA	TRBV14	TRBJ1-2	many	TGTGCCAGCAGCCAGGGTCGGGCCTCTAACTATGGCTACACCTTC	CASSQGRASNYGYTF
NA	TRBV20-1	TRBJ2-3	few	TGCAGTGCTTACCGGGACTTGAACACAGATACGCAGTATTTT	CSAYRDLNTDTQYF
NA	TRBV4-1	TRBJ1-2	many	TGCGCCAGCAGCCTTCCTATTGAGGCCGGCACGGACTATGGCTACACCTTC	CASSLPIEAGTDYGYTF
TRBD2	TRBV10-3	TRBJ2-5	few	TGTGCCATCAGTGAGTCCACTAGCGGGAGCCAAGAGACCCAGTACTTC	CAISESTSGSQETQYF
NA	TRBV7-9	TRBJ1-2	NA	TGTGCCAGCAGCTTATTCGAGCGTGGCTACACCTTC	CASSLFERGYTF
NA	TRBV2	TRBJ2-1	NA	TGTGCCAGCACCCCTGGCATGATGGACCATGAGCAGTTCTTC	CASTPGMMDHEQFF
TRBD1	TRBV6-5	TRBJ1-1	many	TGTGCCAGCAGAAACGCCGGGACAGGGAGGAACACTGAAGCTTTCTTT	CASRNAGTGRNTEAFF
NA	TRBV5-6	TRBJ1-5	many	TGTGCCAGCAGCCGTTTTTCTGCGGGCAATCAGCCCCAGCATTTT	CASSRFSAGNQPQHF
NA	TRBV30	TRBJ1-2	many	TGTGCCTGGACGAACAGGTTCTATGGCTACACCTTC	CAWTNRFYGYTF
NA	TRBV10-3	TRBJ1-3	few	TGTGCCATCAGTGAGTCCTTAAGGGGCAACACCATATATTTT	CAISESLRGNTIYF
NA	TRBV28	TRBJ1-2	many	TGTGCCAGCAGTCTATCCACTAACTATGGCTACACCTTC	CASSLSTNYGYTF
TRBD2	TRBV6-2/TRBV6-3	TRBJ2-1	many	TGTGCCAGCTGTCAGTCTAGCGGGAGGGTCCCCAGCTCCTACAATGAGCAGTTCTTC	CASCQSSGRVPSSYNEQFF
TRBD2	TRBV9	TRBJ2-3	NA	TGTGCCAGCAGCGTAGGACTAGCCACCACAGATACGCAGTATTTT	CASSVGLATTDTQYF
NA	TRBV27	TRBJ2-3	many	TGTGCCAGCAGGCGAATAGCGGGCACAGATACGCAGTATTTT	CASRRIAGTDTQYF
TRBD2	TRBV20-1	TRBJ2-3	many	TGCAGTGCTAGAGTGCTAGCGGGGGACACAGATACGCAGTATTTT	CSARVLAGDTDTQYF
NA	TRBV9	TRBJ2-7	NA	TGTGCCAGCAGCCCGGGGGACGGATCCTACGAGCAGTACTTC	CASSPGDGSYEQYF
NA	TRBV28	TRBJ2-5	NA	TGTGCCAGCAGTGGGACGGGCCGAGTAATTGAGACCCAGTACTTC	CASSGTGRVIETQYF
NA	TRBV10-2	TRBJ2-2	many	TGCGCCAGCACCCCTGGGGCTCCCGGGGAGCTGTTTTTT	CASTPGAPGELFF
TRBD2	TRBV12-3/TRBV12-4	TRBJ2-1	many	TGTGCCAGCAGAGGACTAGCGGGAGGAGGTTCCTACAATGAGCAGTTCTTC	CASRGLAGGGSYNEQFF
TRBD1	TRBV18	TRBJ2-3	many	TGTGCCAGCTCACCACCTGGGACAGGGGGCATTTCTCAAGATACGCAGTATTTT	CASSPPGTGGISQDTQYF
NA	TRBV6-1	TRBJ2-6	NA	TGTGCCAGCAGGACGTCTGGGGCCAACGTCCTGACTTTC	CASRTSGANVLTF
TRBD2	TRBV3-1	TRBJ2-3	NA	TGTGCCAGCAGCCAATCGACTAGCTTTCCAGATACGCAGTATTTT	CASSQSTSFPDTQYF
TRBD1	TRBV28	TRBJ1-1	many	TGTGCCAGCAGTCAGACAGGGTTGAAAGGGGCTTTCTTT	CASSQTGLKGAFF
TRBD1	TRBV20-1	TRBJ1-6	few	TGCAGTGCTAGGGGCATCACAGGGGGCAGCTCCTATAATTCACCCCTCCACTTT	CSARGITGGSSYNSPLHF
NA	TRBV3-1	TRBJ1-5	many	TGTGCCAGCAGCCAAGGTCCTACGACTTCTCAGCCCCAGCATTTT	CASSQGPTTSQPQHF
NA	TRBV28	TRBJ1-1	few	TGTGCCAGCAGCCAACGGGGGGCCACTGAAGCTTTCTTT	CASSQRGATEAFF
TRBD2	TRBV20-1	TRBJ2-7	few	TGCAGTGCTATAGCGGGGGGGGCCTCGAGGGAGCAGTACTTC	CSAIAGGASREQYF
NA	TRBV9	TRBJ2-5	NA	TGTGCCAGCAGCACGGTGGGGGAGACCCAGTACTTC	CASSTVGETQYF
TRBD1	TRBV27	TRBJ2-3	many	TGTGCCAGCAGTTTAGAGGACAGGGGCCTCACAGATACGCAGTATTTT	CASSLEDRGLTDTQYF
NA	TRBV28	TRBJ2-7	NA	TGTGCCACCAAAGGGGGGAGCTACGAGCAGTACTTC	CATKGGSYEQYF
NA	TRBV15	TRBJ2-3	NA	TGTGCCACCAGCAGAGATCGGACAGATACGCAGTATTTT	CATSRDRTDTQYF
NA	TRBV28	TRBJ1-2	many	TGTGCCAGCAGAATACAGGGTGCCCTAAATGGCTACACCTTC	CASRIQGALNGYTF
NA	TRBV7-9	TRBJ2-7	NA	TGTGCCAGCAGCTTACACGCTGTCGGGGACTACGAGCAGTACTTC	CASSLHAVGDYEQYF
NA	TRBV6-1	TRBJ1-4	NA	TGTGCCAGCAGTGAAGCGTACCGGTTTGAAAAACTGTTTTTT	CASSEAYRFEKLFF
TRBD2	TRBV3-1	TRBJ2-3	NA	TGTGCCAGCAGGCTTACTAGCGGGGACACAGATACGCAGTATTTT	CASRLTSGDTDTQYF
TRBD1	TRBV5-1	TRBJ2-3	many	TGCGCCAGCAGCTTGGGGACAGGGGGCGCAGGTCGCACAGATACGCAGTATTTT	CASSLGTGGAGRTDTQYF
NA	TRBV20-1	TRBJ1-3	few	TGCAGTGCTTGGGGCCCCCTCGGAAACACCATATATTTT	CSAWGPLGNTIYF
NA	TRBV7-2	TRBJ2-7	NA	TGTGCCAGCAGCTCCCCGGGACCCCCCTACGAGCAGTACTTC	CASSSPGPPYEQYF
NA	TRBV12-3/TRBV12-4	TRBJ2-5	many	TGTGCCAGCAGTTTAGCGCGGGGGCTTGGGGCGACCCAGTACTTC	CASSLARGLGATQYF
NA	TRBV13	TRBJ2-3	few	TGTGCCACCAGACTAGAGCCCGGTTCCAATACGCAGTATTTT	CATRLEPGSNTQYF
TRBD1	TRBV20-1	TRBJ2-7	many	TGCAGTGCTAAGTCCGAACTGACAGGGCACGTTGGGGAGCAGTACTTC	CSAKSELTGHVGEQYF
NA	TRBV11-2	TRBJ2-7	many	TGTGCCAGCAGCAGCGGGACAGCTACTTACGAGCAGTACTTC	CASSSGTATYEQYF
TRBD1	TRBV12-5	TRBJ2-2	NA	TGTGCTAGTGGTTTGTCCCTGGGACAGGGCACCGGGGAGCTGTTTTTT	CASGLSLGQGTGELFF
TRBD1	TRBV7-2	TRBJ1-1	few	TGTGCCAGCAGCCACTTATCGGGACAGGGAGTTGGCACTGAAGCTTTCTTT	CASSHLSGQGVGTEAFF
NA	TRBV10-3	TRBJ2-3	few	TGTGCCATCAGTGAGTCCCACCCCACAGATACGCAGTATTTT	CAISESHPTDTQYF
TRBD2	TRBV20-1	TRBJ2-7	many	TGCAGTGCTAGCCCCCGACGTGTACTAGCGGGGGCCTACGAGCAGTACTTC	CSASPRRVLAGAYEQYF
NA	TRBV3-1	TRBJ2-7	many	TGTGCCAGCAGCCCCCCCGCGCCGGGCTACGAGCAGTACTTC	CASSPPAPGYEQYF
NA	TRBV4-2	TRBJ1-1	many	TGTGCCAGCAGCCAAGACGAGCGGGGAGGCACTGAAGCTTTCTTT	CASSQDERGGTEAFF
NA	TRBV16	TRBJ2-2	many	TGTGCCAGCAGCCCGTCCCCCACCGGGGAGCTGTTTTTT	CASSPSPTGELFF
TRBD2	TRBV29-1	TRBJ2-1	many	TGCAGCGTTGAGTTTAGCGGGAGTAGTGAGCAGTTCTTC	CSVEFSGSSEQFF